This TCR beta chain is from a study of cytotoxic CD8 clonotypes in ibrutinib-treated CLL. The wider study: Response was recorded as partial in approximately 24 patients and complete in 2; at median 68 months, around 14 remained remitted and approximately twelve had progressed. Points from the study as a whole: Clonality was elevated at ibrutinib response and had returned toward baseline at progression.

From germline, CDR1 is MNHEY and CDR2 SVGAGI. Trimming removed 6 bases at V and 3 bases at J, with 14 bases between. The CDR3 loop spans 14 amino acids. Profiled with immunoSEQ multiplex PCR; TCRdb holds only in-frame clones, not every one. The sample includes some 61,000 clones, 68% of them seen just once. Regarding this clone: The antigen is undetermined.

The sample in question was PBMCs, obtained after 12 months of ibrutinib treatment. The rearrangement links TRBV6-5 to TRBJ2-5; D remains ambiguous. This receptor was obtained from a human donor with chronic lymphocytic leukemia. CDR3 loop: CASRIDRTEETQYF. DNA for the CDR3: TGTGCCAGCAGGATCGATAGAACAGAAGAGACCCAGTACTTC.